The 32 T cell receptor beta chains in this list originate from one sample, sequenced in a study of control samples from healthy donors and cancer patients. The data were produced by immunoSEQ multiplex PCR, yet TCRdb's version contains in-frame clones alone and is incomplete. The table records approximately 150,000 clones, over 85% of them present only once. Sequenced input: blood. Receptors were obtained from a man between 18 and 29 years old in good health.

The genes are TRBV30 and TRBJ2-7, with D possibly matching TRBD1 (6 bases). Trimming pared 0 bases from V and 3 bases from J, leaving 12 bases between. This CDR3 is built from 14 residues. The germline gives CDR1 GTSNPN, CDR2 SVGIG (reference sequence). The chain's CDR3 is CAWSVGQGFYEQYF. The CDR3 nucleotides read TGTGCCTGGAGTGTCGGGCAGGGGTTCTACGAGCAGTACTTC. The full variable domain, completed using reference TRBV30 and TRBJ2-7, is SQTIHQWPATLVQPVGSPLSLECTVEGTSNPNLYWYRQAAGRGLQLLFYSVGIGQISSEVPQNLSASRPQDRQFILSSKKLLLSDSGFYLCAWSVGQGFYEQYFGPGTRLTVT.

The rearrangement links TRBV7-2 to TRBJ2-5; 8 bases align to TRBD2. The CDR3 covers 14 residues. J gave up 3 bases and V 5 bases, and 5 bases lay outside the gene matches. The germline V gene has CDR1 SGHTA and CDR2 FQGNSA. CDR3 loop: CASSTGLAEETQYF. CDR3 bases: TGTGCCAGCAGCACCGGACTAGCAGAAGAGACCCAGTACTTC.

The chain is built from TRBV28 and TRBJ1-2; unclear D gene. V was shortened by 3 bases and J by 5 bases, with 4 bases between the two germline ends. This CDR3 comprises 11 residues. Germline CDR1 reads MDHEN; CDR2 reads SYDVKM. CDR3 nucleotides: TGTGCCAGCAGTTTCGGGTATGGCTACACCTTC. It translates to CASSFGYGYTF.

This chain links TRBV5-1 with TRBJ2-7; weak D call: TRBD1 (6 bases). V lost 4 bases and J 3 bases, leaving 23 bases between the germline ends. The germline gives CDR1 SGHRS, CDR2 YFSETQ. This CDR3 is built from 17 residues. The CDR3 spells CASSVLPTGSNLYEQYF. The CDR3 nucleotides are TGCGCCAGCAGCGTACTACCCACAGGGTCCAACCTCTACGAGCAGTACTTC.

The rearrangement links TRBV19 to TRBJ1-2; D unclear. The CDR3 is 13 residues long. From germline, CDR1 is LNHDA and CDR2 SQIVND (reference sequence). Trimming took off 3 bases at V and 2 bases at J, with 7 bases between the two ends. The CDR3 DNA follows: TGTGCCAGTAGTATGGGTCTGAACTATGGCTACACCTTC. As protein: CASSMGLNYGYTF.

The CDR3 region is CASSPGQGTEAFF. The CDR3 nucleotides are TGTGCCAGCAGCCCCGGACAGGGAACTGAAGCTTTCTTT. The genes are TRBV7-3 and TRBJ1-1; 8 bases are a match to TRBD1. Germline V lookup: CDR1 SGHTA, CDR2 FQGTGA. The junction had 4 bases not matched to a gene; V was cut back by 5 bases and J by 5 bases. The CDR3 is 13 amino acids.

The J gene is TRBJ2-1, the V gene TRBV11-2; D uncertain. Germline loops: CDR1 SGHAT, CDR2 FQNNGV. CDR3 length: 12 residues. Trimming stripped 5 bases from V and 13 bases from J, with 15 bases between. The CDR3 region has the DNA TGTGCCAGCAGCCCCGTCGGCAACGCACAGTTCTTC. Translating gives CASSPVGNAQFF.

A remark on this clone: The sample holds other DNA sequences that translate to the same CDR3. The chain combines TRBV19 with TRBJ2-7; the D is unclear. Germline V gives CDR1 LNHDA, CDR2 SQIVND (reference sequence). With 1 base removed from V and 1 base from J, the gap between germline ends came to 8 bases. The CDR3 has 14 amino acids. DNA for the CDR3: TGTGCCAGTAGTATAGGTCACCAGTCCTACGAGCAGTACTTC. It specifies CASSIGHQSYEQYF.

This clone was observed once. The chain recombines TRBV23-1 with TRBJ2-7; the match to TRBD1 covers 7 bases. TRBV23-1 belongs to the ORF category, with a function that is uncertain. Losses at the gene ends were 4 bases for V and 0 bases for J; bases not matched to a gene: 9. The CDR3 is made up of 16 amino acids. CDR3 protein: CASSPTNRDSSYEQYF. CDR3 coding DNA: TGCGCCAGCAGTCCCACCAACCGGGACAGCTCCTACGAGCAGTACTTC.

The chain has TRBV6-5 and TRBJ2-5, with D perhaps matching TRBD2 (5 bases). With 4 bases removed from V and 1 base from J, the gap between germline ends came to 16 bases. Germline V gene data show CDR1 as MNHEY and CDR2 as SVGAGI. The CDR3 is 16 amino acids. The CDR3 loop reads CASSFFAEAPQETQYF. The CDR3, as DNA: TGTGCCAGCAGTTTTTTCGCGGAGGCCCCCCAAGAGACCCAGTACTTC.

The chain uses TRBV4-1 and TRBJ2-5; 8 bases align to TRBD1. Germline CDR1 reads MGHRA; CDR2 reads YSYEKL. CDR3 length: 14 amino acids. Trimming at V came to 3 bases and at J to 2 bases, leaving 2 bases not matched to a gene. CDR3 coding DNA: TGCGCCAGCAGCCACGACAGGGGACAAGAGACCCAGTACTTC. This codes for CASSHDRGQETQYF.

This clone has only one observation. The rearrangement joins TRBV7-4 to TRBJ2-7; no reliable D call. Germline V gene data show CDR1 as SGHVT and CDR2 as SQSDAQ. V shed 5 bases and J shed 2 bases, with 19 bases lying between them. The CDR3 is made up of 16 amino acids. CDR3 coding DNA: TGTGCCAGCAGCCTGGCCCGGGCAGTAAGACCCTACGAGCAGTACTTC. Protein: CASSLARAVRPYEQYF.

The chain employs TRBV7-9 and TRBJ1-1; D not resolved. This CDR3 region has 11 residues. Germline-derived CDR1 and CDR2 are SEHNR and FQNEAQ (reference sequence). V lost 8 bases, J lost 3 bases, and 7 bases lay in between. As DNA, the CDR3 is TGTGCCAGCGAGGCAGACACTGAAGCTTTCTTT. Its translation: CASEADTEAFF.

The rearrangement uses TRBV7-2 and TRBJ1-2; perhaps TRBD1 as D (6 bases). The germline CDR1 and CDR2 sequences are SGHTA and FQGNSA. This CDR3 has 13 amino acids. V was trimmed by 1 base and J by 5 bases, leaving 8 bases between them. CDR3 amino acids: CASSLDGQYGYTF. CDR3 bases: TGTGCCAGCAGCTTAGATGGACAGTATGGCTACACCTTC. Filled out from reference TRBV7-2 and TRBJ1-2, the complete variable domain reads GAGVSQSPSNKVTEKGKDVELRCDPISGHTALYWYRQSLGQGLEFLIYFQGNSAPDKSGLPSDRFSAERTGGSVSTLTIQRTQQEDSAVYLCASSLDGQYGYTFGSGTRLTVV.

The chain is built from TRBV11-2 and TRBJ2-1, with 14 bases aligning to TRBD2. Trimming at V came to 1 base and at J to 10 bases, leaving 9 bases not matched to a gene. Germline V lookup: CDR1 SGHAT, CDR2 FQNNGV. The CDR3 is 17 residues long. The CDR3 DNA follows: TGTGCCAGCAGCTTAGTCGGGACTAGCGGGAGTCGCCCAGAGCAGTTCTTC. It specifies CASSLVGTSGSRPEQFF.

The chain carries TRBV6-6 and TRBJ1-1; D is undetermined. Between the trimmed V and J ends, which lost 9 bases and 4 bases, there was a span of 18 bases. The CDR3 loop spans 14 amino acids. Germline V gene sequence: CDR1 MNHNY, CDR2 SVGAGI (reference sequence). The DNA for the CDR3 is TGTGCCAGTACCAACCACCGGGTGGCCACTGAAGCTTTCTTT. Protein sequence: CASTNHRVATEAFF.

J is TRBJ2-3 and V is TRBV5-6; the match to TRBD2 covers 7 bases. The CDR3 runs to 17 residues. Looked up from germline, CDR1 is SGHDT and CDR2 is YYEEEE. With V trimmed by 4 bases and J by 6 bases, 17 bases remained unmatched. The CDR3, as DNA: TGTGCCAGCAGCCTGCCGGCGGGGGTGATCTTCTCGGATACGCAGTATTTT. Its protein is CASSLPAGVIFSDTQYF. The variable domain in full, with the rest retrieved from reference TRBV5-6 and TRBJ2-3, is DAGVTQSPTHLIKTRGQQVTLRCSPKSGHDTVSWYQQALGQGPQFIFQYYEEEERQRGNFPDRFSGHQFPNYSSELNVNALLLGDSALYLCASSLPAGVIFSDTQYFGPGTRLTVL.

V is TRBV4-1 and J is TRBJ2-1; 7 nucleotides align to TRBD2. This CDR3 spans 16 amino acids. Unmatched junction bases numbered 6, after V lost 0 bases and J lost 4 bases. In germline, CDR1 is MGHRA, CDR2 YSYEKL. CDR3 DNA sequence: TGCGCCAGCAGCCAAGAACCCAGCGGGGTTTACAATGAGCAGTTCTTC. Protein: CASSQEPSGVYNEQFF.

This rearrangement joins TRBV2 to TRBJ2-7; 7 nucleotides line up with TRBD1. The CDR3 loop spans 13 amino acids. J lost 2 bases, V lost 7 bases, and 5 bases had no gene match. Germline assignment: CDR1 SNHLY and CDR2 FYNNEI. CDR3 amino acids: CASTGDRTYEQYF. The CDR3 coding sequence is TGTGCCAGCACCGGGGACAGAACCTACGAGCAGTACTTC. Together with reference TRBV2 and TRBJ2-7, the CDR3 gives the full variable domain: EPEVTQTPSHQVTQMGQEVILRCVPISNHLYFYWYRQILGQKVEFLVSFYNNEISEKSEIFDDQFSVERPDGSNFTLKIRSTKLEDSAMYFCASTGDRTYEQYFGPGTRLTVT.

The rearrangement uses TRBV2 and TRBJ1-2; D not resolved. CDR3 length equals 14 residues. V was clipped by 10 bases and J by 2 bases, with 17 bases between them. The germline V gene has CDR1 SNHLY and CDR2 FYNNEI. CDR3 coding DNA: TGTGCCAACCCCACCCCAGGTCAGAACTATGGCTACACCTTC. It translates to CANPTPGQNYGYTF. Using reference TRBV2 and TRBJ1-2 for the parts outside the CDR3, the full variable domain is EPEVTQTPSHQVTQMGQEVILRCVPISNHLYFYWYRQILGQKVEFLVSFYNNEISEKSEIFDDQFSVERPDGSNFTLKIRSTKLEDSAMYFCANPTPGQNYGYTFGSGTRLTVV.

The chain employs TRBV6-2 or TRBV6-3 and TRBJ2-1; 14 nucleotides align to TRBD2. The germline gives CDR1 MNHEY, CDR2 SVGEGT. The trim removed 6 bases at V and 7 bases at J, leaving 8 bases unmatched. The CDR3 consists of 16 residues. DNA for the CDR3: TGTGCCAGCAGCCCGGGACTAGCGGGGGCGAGGAATGAGCAGTTCTTC. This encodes CASSPGLAGARNEQFF.

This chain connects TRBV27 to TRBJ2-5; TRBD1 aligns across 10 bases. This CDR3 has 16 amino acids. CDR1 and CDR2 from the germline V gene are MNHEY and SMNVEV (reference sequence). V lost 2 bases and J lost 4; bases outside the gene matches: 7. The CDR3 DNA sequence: TGTGCCAGCAGTTTAGCGGACAGGGGGTCCGGAGAGACCCAGTACTTC. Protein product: CASSLADRGSGETQYF.

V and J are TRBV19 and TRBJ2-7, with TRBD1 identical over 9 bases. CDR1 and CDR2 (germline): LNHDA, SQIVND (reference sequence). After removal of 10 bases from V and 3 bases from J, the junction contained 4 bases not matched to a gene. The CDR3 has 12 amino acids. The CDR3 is CATPDRGYEQYF. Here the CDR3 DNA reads TGTGCCACCCCGGACAGGGGCTACGAGCAGTACTTC.

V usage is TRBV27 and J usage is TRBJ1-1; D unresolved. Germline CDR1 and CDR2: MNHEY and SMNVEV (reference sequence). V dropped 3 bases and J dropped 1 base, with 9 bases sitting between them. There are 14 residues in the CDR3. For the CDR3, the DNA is TGTGCCAGCAGTTTGAGTCACAAGAACACTGAAGCTTTCTTT. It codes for CASSLSHKNTEAFF.

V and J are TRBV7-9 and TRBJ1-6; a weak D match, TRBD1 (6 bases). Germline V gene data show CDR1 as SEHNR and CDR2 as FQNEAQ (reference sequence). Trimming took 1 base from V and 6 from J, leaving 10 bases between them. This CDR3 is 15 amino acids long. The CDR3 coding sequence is TGTGCCAGCAGCTTAGTAGCAGGGGTTAATTCACCCCTCCACTTT. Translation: CASSLVAGVNSPLHF.

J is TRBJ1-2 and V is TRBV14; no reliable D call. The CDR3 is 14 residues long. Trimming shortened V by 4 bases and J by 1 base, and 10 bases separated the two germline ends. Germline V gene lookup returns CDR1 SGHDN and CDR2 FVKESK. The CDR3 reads CASSPSVNNYGYTF. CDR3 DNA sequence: TGTGCCAGCAGCCCCAGCGTTAATAACTATGGCTACACCTTC.

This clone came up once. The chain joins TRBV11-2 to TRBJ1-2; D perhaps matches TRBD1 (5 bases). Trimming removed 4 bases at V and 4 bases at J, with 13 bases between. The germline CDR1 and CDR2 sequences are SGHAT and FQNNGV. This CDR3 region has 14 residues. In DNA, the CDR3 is TGTGCCAGCAGCTCCCCACGGGGACTCTATGGCTACACCTTC. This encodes CASSSPRGLYGYTF. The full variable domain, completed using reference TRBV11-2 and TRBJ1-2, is EAGVAQSPRYKIIEKRQSVAFWCNPISGHATLYWYQQILGQGPKLLIQFQNNGVVDDSQLPKDRFSAERLKGVDSTLKIQPAKLEDSAVYLCASSSPRGLYGYTFGSGTRLTVV.

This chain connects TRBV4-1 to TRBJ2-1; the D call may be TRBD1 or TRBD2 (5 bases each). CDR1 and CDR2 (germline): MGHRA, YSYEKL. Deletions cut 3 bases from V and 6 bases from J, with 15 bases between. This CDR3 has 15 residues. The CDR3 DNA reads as TGCGCCAGCAGCCAGTCGGGGCTGTCGGTCAATGAGCAGTTCTTC. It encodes CASSQSGLSVNEQFF.

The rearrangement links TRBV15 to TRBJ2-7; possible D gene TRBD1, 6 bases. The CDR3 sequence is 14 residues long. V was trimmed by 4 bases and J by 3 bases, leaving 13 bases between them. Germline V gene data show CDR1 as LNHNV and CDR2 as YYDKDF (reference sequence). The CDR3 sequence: CATSKPTDSYEQYF. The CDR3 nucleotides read TGTGCCACCAGCAAGCCAACGGACAGCTACGAGCAGTACTTC.

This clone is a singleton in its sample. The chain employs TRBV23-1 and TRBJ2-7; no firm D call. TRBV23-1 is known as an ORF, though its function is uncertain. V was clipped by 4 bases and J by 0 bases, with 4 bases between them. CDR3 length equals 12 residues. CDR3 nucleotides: TGCGCCAGCAGTCCCCGCTCCTACGAGCAGTACTTC. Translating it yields CASSPRSYEQYF.

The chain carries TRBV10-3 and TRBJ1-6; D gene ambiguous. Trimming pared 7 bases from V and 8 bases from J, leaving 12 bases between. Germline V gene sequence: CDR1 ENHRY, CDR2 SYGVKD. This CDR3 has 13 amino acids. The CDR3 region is CAIKTGWDSPLHF. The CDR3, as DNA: TGTGCCATCAAGACGGGGTGGGATTCACCCCTCCACTTT.

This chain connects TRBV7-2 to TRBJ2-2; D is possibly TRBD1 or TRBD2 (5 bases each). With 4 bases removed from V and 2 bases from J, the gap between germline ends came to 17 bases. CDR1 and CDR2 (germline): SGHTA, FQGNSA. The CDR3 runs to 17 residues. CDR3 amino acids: CASSSGPGTLNTGELFF. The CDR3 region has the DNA TGTGCCAGCAGCTCTGGGCCCGGGACGCTTAACACCGGGGAGCTGTTTTTT.